Below, 3 T cell receptor beta chains from the same sample are listed, as sequenced in a study of T cell changes during pregnancy in multiple sclerosis. Clones were read by immunoSEQ multiplex PCR, and TCRdb kept only the in-frame ones, dropping some. In the table there are 50,000 or so clones, around 92% of which are singletons. Source: peripheral blood, taken in the third trimester of pregnancy. Receptors were obtained from a female donor with multiple sclerosis, enrolled in a pregnancy study.

The chain links TRBV14 to TRBJ2-3, with TRBD2 matching over 7 bases. The CDR3 is 17 amino acids. V lost 4 bases, J lost 2 bases, and 12 bases stayed unmatched. The germline V gene encodes CDR1 SGHDN and CDR2 FVKESK. CDR3 protein: CASSRLVWLADTDTQYF. The CDR3 nucleotides are TGTGCCAGCAGCCGTCTCGTTTGGCTAGCGGACACAGATACGCAGTATTTT.

V and J are TRBV10-3 and TRBJ2-3; D is possibly TRBD2 (6 bases). The germline V and J ends were trimmed by 6 bases and 5 bases, with 12 bases remaining between them. Germline CDR1 ENHRY, CDR2 SYGVKD. CDR3 length equals 13 residues. The CDR3 is CAIRGGLEDTQYF. The CDR3 coding sequence is TGTGCCATCAGGGGGGGACTGGAAGATACGCAGTATTTT.

The chain combines TRBV27 with TRBJ1-5, with D maybe TRBD1 (5 bases). The CDR3 covers 16 residues. Trimming shortened V by 0 bases and J by 3 bases, and 12 bases separated the two germline ends. The V gene's germline CDR1 is MNHEY and CDR2 SMNVEV (reference sequence). CDR3 protein: CASSLSPGGTNQPQHF. CDR3 DNA sequence: TGTGCCAGCAGTTTATCCCCGGGGGGGACCAATCAGCCCCAGCATTTT.